What follows are 2 T cell receptor beta chains derived from one specimen sequenced in a study of T cells in Graves' hyperthyroidism and ophthalmopathy. TCR beta CDR3 regions were amplified from RNA transcripts. A set of HTBI primers served as the primers for a first-round RT-PCR of the TCR CDR3. TCRdb re-analysed the multiplex PCR reads in MiXCR, keeping a single row per CDR3 protein. The sample contains approximately 490,000 distinct CDR3 sequences, approximately 23% of which appear only once. Material for sequencing was blood. The receptors originated from a woman between 65 and 79 years old with Graves' ophthalmopathy.

The chain couples TRBV30 to TRBJ1-2; the D gene is possibly TRBD1 (5 bases). Germline assignment: CDR1 GTSNPN and CDR2 SVGIG (reference sequence). This CDR3 contains 12 residues. V dropped 5 bases and J dropped 8 bases, with 15 bases sitting between them. In DNA, the CDR3 is TGTGCCTGGGGGGCCGGGGCAAAAGGCTACACCTTC. Residues: CAWGAGAKGYTF.

This clonotype was counted a few times. The V call is TRBV27, the J call TRBJ2-3; D gene unclear. V was clipped by 5 bases and J by 9 bases, with 9 bases between them. Germline CDR1 MNHEY, CDR2 SMNVEV (reference sequence). The CDR3 is 11 amino acids. The DNA for the CDR3 is TGTGCCAGCAGTCACCGGGTAACGCAGTATTTT. Translating gives CASSHRVTQYF.